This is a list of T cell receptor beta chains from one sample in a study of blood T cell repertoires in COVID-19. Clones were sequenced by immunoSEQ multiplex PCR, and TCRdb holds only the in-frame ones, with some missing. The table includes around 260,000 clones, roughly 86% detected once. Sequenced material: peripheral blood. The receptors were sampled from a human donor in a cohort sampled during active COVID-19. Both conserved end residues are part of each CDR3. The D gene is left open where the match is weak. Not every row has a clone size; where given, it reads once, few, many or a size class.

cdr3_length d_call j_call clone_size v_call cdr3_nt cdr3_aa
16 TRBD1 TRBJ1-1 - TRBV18 TGTGCCAGCTCTCTCCGGGACAGGGAGATGAACACTGAAGCTTTCTTT CASSLRDREMNTEAFF
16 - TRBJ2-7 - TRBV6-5 TGTGCCAGCAGTTTCCTTCTGGACCCGGGGGTCTACGAGCAGTACTTC CASSFLLDPGVYEQYF
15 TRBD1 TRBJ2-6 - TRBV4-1 TGCGCCAGTAGGGACAGGGGGCCTGGGGCCAACGTCCTGACTTTC CASRDRGPGANVLTF
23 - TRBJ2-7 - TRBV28 TGTGCCAGCACATCCCCAACCCGCGGACAGGGGGTGGTTAGCGGGGGGTTCACCCACGAGCAGTACTTC CASTSPTRGQGVVSGGFTHEQYF
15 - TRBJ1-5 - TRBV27 TGTGCCAGCAGCCCGAACGGACAGTACAATCAGCCCCAGCATTTT CASSPNGQYNQPQHF
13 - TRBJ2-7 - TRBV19 TGTGCCAGTAGCCATTCAGGACACTACGAGCAGTACTTC CASSHSGHYEQYF
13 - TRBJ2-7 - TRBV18 TGTGCCAGCTCACCATCAGGGTATGACGAGCAGTACTTC CASSPSGYDEQYF
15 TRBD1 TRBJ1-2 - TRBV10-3 TGTGCCATCAGTGAACCGTTAGGGGGCTTGAGCGGCTACACCTTC CAISEPLGGLSGYTF
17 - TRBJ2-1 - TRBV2 TGTGCCAGCAGCGAAGAGGGGCCCCATATATCCTACAATGAGCAGTTCTTC CASSEEGPHISYNEQFF
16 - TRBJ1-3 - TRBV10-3 TGTGCCATGAAGGGGAAGGAAAATCTCTCTGGAAACACCATATATTTT CAMKGKENLSGNTIYF
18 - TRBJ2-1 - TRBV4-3 TGCGCCAGCAGCCAAGATCTGGATCGCCCAGGGGTCTACAATGAGCAGTTCTTC CASSQDLDRPGVYNEQFF
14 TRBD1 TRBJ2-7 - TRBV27 TGTGCCAGCAGTTTTGGGACAGCCGCCCACGAGCAGTACTTC CASSFGTAAHEQYF
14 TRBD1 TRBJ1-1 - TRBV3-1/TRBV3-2 TGTGCCAGCAGCCGCTGGACAGGGGGCACTGAAGCTTTCTTT CASSRWTGGTEAFF
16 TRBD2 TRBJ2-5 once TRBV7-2 TGTGCCAGCAGCTTAGAACCCGGGGGGTACCAAGAGACCCAGTACTTC CASSLEPGGYQETQYF
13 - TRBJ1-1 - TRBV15 TGTGCCACCAGCGGACGAGGGCGGACTGAAGCTTTCTTT CATSGRGRTEAFF
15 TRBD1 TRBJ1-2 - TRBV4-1 TGCGCCAGCAGCCAAGGGGCCACAGGGGCCTATGGCTACACCTTC CASSQGATGAYGYTF
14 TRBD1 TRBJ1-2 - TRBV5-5 TGTGCCGTAGCAGTCAGGGGGCGACAGGAGCGCTACACCTTC CAVAVRGRQERYTF
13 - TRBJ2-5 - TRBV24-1 TGTGCCACCAGTGAATGGACGGGGGAGACCCAGTACTTC CATSEWTGETQYF
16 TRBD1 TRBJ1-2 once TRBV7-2 TGTGCCAGCAGCTCGACCGGGACAGGGCTGAGGGATGGCTACACCTTC CASSSTGTGLRDGYTF
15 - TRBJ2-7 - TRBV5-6 TGTGCCAGCAGCTTGGAGGGGGAGGGGTACTACGAGCAGTACTTC CASSLEGEGYYEQYF
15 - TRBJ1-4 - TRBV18 TGTGCCAGCTCACCACCCGGGACAACTAATGAAAAACTGTTTTTT CASSPPGTTNEKLFF
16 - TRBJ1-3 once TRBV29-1 TGCAGCGTTGCTATTGGGGGGGGAAACTCTGGAAACACCATATATTTT CSVAIGGGNSGNTIYF
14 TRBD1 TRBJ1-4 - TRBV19 TGTGCCAGTAGTAGGGACAGGGAAAGGGAAAAACTGTTTTTT CASSRDREREKLFF
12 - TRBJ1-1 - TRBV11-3 TGTGCCAGCAGCGGGGCGAACACTGAAGCTTTCTTT CASSGANTEAFF
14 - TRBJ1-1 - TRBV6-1 TGTGCCAGCAGCTACAGGGAAGGGTACACTGAAGCTTTCTTT CASSYREGYTEAFF
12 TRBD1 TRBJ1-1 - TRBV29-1 TGCAGCGTTGTTAGACAGGGGGTAGGCGCTTTCTTT CSVVRQGVGAFF
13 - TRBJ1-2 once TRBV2 TGTGCCAGCAGTGAAAAGGGAGCTAGAGGCTACACCTTC CASSEKGARGYTF
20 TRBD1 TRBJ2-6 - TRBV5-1 TGCGCCAGCAGCACCCCCGAACAGCAACAGGGGCCCACTGGGGCCAACGTCCTGACTTTC CASSTPEQQQGPTGANVLTF
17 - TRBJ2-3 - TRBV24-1 TGTGCCACCAGTGATCCCCGGGACAGCGGGCGCACAGATACGCAGTATTTT CATSDPRDSGRTDTQYF
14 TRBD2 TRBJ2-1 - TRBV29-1 TGCAGCGTGTTTAGCGGGAGGGCCTACAATGAGCAGTTCTTC CSVFSGRAYNEQFF
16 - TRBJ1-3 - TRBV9 TGTGCCAGCAGCGTAGGTGCGGAGGGATCTGGAAACACCATATATTTT CASSVGAEGSGNTIYF
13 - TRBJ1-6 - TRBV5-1 TGCGCCAGCAGCTTGGCGGGAAGATCACCCCTCCACTTT CASSLAGRSPLHF
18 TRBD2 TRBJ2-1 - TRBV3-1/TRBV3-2 TGTGCCAGCAGCCAAGGGGGACTAGCGGCAGGGAGCTACAATGAGCAGTTCTTC CASSQGGLAAGSYNEQFF
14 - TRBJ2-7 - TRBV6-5 TGTGCCAGCAGTTACGGGCAGGGGTCCTACGAGCAGTACTTC CASSYGQGSYEQYF
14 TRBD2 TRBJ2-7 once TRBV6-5 TGTGCCAGCAAAACTAGCGGGGGGGTCTACGAGCAGTACTTC CASKTSGGVYEQYF
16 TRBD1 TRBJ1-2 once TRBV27 TGTGCCAGCAGCACGCTAGGGACAGGGGGAACCAATGGCTACACCTTC CASSTLGTGGTNGYTF
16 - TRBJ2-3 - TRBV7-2 TGTGCCAGCAGCTTCTATGTCGCACAGGGCACAGATACGCAGTATTTT CASSFYVAQGTDTQYF
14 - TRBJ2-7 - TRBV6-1 TGTGCCAGCAGTGATCCAAAGCCCCCCTACGAGCAGTACTTC CASSDPKPPYEQYF
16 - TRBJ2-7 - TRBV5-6 TGTGCCAGCAGCTTGGGTGGGGGGGCAGCCACCTACGAGCAGTACTTC CASSLGGGAATYEQYF
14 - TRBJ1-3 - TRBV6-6 TGTGCCAGCAGCCCCGGGGTTCCCGGAAACACCATATATTTT CASSPGVPGNTIYF
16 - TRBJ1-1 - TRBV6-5 TGTGCCAGCAGTTACTCGGTTGCAGGGACTGGGACTGAAGCTTTCTTT CASSYSVAGTGTEAFF
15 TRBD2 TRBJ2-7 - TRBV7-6 TGTGCCAGCAGCCACGGGGGGGAGGACCTCTACGAGCAGTACTTC CASSHGGEDLYEQYF
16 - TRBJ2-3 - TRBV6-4 TGTGCCAGCAGTCAACGAGGGGGGGACCTCACAGATACGCAGTATTTT CASSQRGGDLTDTQYF
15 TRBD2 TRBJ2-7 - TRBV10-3 TGTGCCATCAGTGAGTCGGGGACTAGCAACTACGAGCAGTACTTC CAISESGTSNYEQYF
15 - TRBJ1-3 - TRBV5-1 TGCGCCAGCAGCTCGACAGGCGGCTCTGGAAACACCATATATTTT CASSSTGGSGNTIYF
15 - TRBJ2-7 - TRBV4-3 TGCGCCAGCAGCCAAGGGCCGGGGACTTACTACGAGCAGTACTTC CASSQGPGTYYEQYF
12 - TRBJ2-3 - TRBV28 TGTGCCAGCCTAGGAAACACAGATACGCAGTATTTT CASLGNTDTQYF
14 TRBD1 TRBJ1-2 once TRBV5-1 TGCGCCAGCAGCCCAGGGGACAGTTCCTATGGCTACACCTTC CASSPGDSSYGYTF
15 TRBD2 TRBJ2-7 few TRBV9 TGTGCCAGCAGCGTAGGGGACGGGAGGATGAACGAGCAGTACTTC CASSVGDGRMNEQYF
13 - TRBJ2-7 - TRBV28 TGTGCCAGCAGTTATTCAGGCTCCTACGAGCAGTACTTC CASSYSGSYEQYF
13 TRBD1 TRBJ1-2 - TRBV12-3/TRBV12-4 TGTGCCAGCAGTTTCCCGACAGGGAGTGGCTACACCTTC CASSFPTGSGYTF
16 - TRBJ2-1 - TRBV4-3 TGCGCCAGCAGCCAGGCTGCGGTGACCCCCTACAATGAGCAGTTCTTC CASSQAAVTPYNEQFF
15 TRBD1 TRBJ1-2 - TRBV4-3 TGCGCCAGCAGCCAAGGAACAGGGGGCGCCTATGGCTACACCTTC CASSQGTGGAYGYTF
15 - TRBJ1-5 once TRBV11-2 TGTGCCAGCAGCTTAGCGGCGGGCAGGAATCAGCCCCAGCATTTT CASSLAAGRNQPQHF